Below, 14 T cell receptor beta chains from the same sample are listed, as sequenced in a study of glioma-infiltrating T cells. Amplification of TCR alpha and beta CDR3 regions from RNA used iRepertoire nested multiplex PCR. TCRdb re-derived calls from the multiplex PCR reads in MiXCR, one entry per CDR3 protein. The sample includes about 130,000 distinct CDR3 sequences, about 25% of them seen just once. What was sequenced was glioma tissue, nonneoplastic brain tissue, or PBMCs (not recorded which). All receptors come from a human donor with low-grade glioma or glioblastoma, undergoing nonglioma brain surgery, or in good health (not recorded which).

Ten or more counts support this clonotype. V usage is TRBV27 and J usage is TRBJ2-3; weak D call: TRBD2 (5 bases). The CDR3 covers 14 residues. The ends were cut back, 8 bases at V and 1 base at J, with 13 bases in the middle. Germline V gene lookup returns CDR1 MNHEY and CDR2 SMNVEV (reference sequence). This CDR3 reads CASARETGTDTQYF. In nucleotides, the CDR3 is TGTGCCAGCGCCCGGGAAACGGGCACAGATACGCAGTATTTT.

To note about this clonotype: A much larger clone differs by one base, so this may be a read error. V usage is TRBV7-2 and J usage is TRBJ1-1, with 8 nucleotides matching TRBD1. CDR3 length equals 11 residues. Germline V lookup: CDR1 SGHTA, CDR2 FQGNSA. CDR3: CANSTGQEGFF. The CDR3 nucleotides are TGTGCCAACAGCACGGGACAGGAGGGTTTCTTT.

There are a few counts of this clonotype. The chain combines TRBV7-9 with TRBJ2-4; D is ambiguous. V was trimmed by 2 bases and J by 0 bases, leaving 5 bases between them. Germline assignment: CDR1 SEHNR and CDR2 FQNEAQ (reference sequence). The CDR3 runs 14 residues. The CDR3 region is CASSLWEAKNIQYF. The CDR3 region has the DNA TGTGCCAGCAGCTTATGGGAAGCCAAAAACATTCAGTACTTC.

This clonotype appeared many times. V is TRBV20-1 and J is TRBJ1-5, with a tentative D call TRBD1 (5 bases). CDR3 length equals 13 residues. Trimming cost V 0 bases and J 6 bases, with 9 bases left between them. Germline-derived CDR1 and CDR2 are DFQATT and SNEGSKA (reference sequence). The CDR3 DNA follows: TGCAGTGCTAGAGATACAGGAGGTCAGCCCCAGCATTTT. The encoded protein is CSARDTGGQPQHF.

The rearrangement links TRBV18 to TRBJ2-5, with TRBD2 as a possible D gene (5 bases). The germline V gene has CDR1 KGHSH and CDR2 LQKENI. Between the trimmed V and J ends, which lost 3 bases and 0 bases, there was a span of 8 bases. This CDR3 comprises 14 residues. CDR3 loop: CASSPRGYQETQYF. The CDR3 nucleotides are TGTGCCAGCTCACCTAGAGGGTACCAAGAGACCCAGTACTTC.

This clonotype was seen more than once but under ten times. This chain uses TRBV14 with TRBJ1-6; TRBD1 might be the D (5 bases). Trimming pared 4 bases from V and 5 bases from J, leaving 15 bases between. Germline CDR1 reads SGHDN; CDR2 reads FVKESK. The CDR3 loop spans 16 amino acids. As DNA, the CDR3 is TGTGCCAGCAGCCCAGGGAGGTCGGTGAATAATTCACCCCTCCACTTT. Amino acids: CASSPGRSVNNSPLHF. Filled out from reference TRBV14 and TRBJ1-6, the complete variable domain reads EAGVTQFPSHSVIEKGQTVTLRCDPISGHDNLYWYRRVMGKEIKFLLHFVKESKQDESGMPNNRFLAERTGGTYSTLKVQPAELEDSGVYFCASSPGRSVNNSPLHFGNGTRLTVT.

The chain uses TRBV3-1 and TRBJ2-7; D is unclear. Germline CDR1 and CDR2: LGHDT and YNNKEL (reference sequence). V lost 1 base and J lost 2, with 9 bases in between. The CDR3 runs 14 residues. CDR3: CASSQGPLAYEQYV. DNA of the CDR3: TGTGCCAGCAGCCAAGGACCATTGGCCTACGAGCAGTACGTC.

Worth noting for this clonotype: A much larger clone lies one base from this, so it may be a read error. The J gene is TRBJ1-2, the V gene TRBV28; D ambiguous. Germline V gene lookup returns CDR1 MDHEN and CDR2 SYDVKM. This CDR3 is 13 amino acids long. V gave up 6 bases and J gave up 4 bases, with 12 bases separating them. DNA of the CDR3: TGTGCCAGCAGCCAGGACGGACCCTATGGCTACACCTTC. This sequence encodes CASSQDGPYGYTF.

At least ten counts were recorded for this clonotype. The gene calls are TRBV7-2 and TRBJ1-2; a possible D gene is TRBD1 (6 bases). The V gene's germline CDR1 is SGHTA and CDR2 FQGNSA. The CDR3 contains 12 residues. V gave up 6 bases and J gave up 6 bases, with 11 bases separating them. CDR3 DNA: TGTGCCAGCAGGAGACAGGAGGATGGCTACACCTTC. Translating gives CASRRQEDGYTF.

This clonotype has only a few counts. The chain couples TRBV24-1 to TRBJ2-5; 8 nucleotides agree with TRBD1. Losses at the gene ends were 9 bases for V and 1 base for J; bases not matched to a gene: 9. The CDR3 has 15 residues. Germline V gene data show CDR1 as KGHDR and CDR2 as SFDVKD. CDR3 in DNA: TGTGCCACCCGGGGTCGAGGGACAGGCCAAGAGACCCAGTACTTC. Encoded protein: CATRGRGTGQETQYF.

This clonotype was counted between two and nine times. This chain connects TRBV24-1 to TRBJ2-2, with a possible D match to TRBD1 (6 bases). This CDR3 spans 16 amino acids. From germline, CDR1 is KGHDR and CDR2 SFDVKD. Trimming removed 3 bases at V and 5 bases at J, with 15 bases between. CDR3 protein: CATSDTHRTGTGELFF. The CDR3, as DNA: TGTGCCACCAGTGATACTCACAGAACAGGGACCGGGGAGCTGTTTTTT.

This clonotype was detected a few times. V is TRBV11-2 and J is TRBJ2-2; D perhaps matches TRBD2 (5 bases). Germline V CDR1 and CDR2: SGHAT, FQNNGV. The CDR3 consists of 14 residues. Trimming shortened V by 3 bases and J by 4 bases, and 9 bases separated the two germline ends. The chain's CDR3 is CASSLVASTGELFF. Here the CDR3 DNA reads TGTGCCAGCAGCTTGGTAGCGAGCACCGGGGAGCTGTTTTTT.

The V and J genes are TRBV19 and TRBJ1-3, with TRBD1 as a possible D gene (5 bases). Trimming cost V 5 bases and J 0 bases, with 11 bases left between them. The CDR3 runs to 15 residues. Germline V gives CDR1 LNHDA, CDR2 SQIVND (reference sequence). This CDR3 is CASSVAGTSGNTIYF. The CDR3 coding sequence is TGTGCCAGTAGTGTCGCCGGGACCTCTGGAAACACCATATATTTT. The variable domain in full, completed from reference TRBV19 and TRBJ1-3, reads DGGITQSPKYLFRKEGQNVTLSCEQNLNHDAMYWYRQDPGQGLRLIYYSQIVNDFQKGDIAEGYSVSREKKESFPLTVTSAQKNPTAFYLCASSVAGTSGNTIYFGEGSWLTVV.

In its sample, this clonotype was seen a few times. This chain connects TRBV7-9 to TRBJ2-7; the D is unclear. V was cut by 0 bases and J by 0 bases, with 3 bases left in between. In germline, CDR1 is SEHNR, CDR2 FQNEAQ (reference sequence). This CDR3 spans 13 amino acids. The CDR3 DNA follows: TGTGCCAGCAGCTTAGCGTACTCCTACGAGCAGTACGTC. It specifies CASSLAYSYEQYV.